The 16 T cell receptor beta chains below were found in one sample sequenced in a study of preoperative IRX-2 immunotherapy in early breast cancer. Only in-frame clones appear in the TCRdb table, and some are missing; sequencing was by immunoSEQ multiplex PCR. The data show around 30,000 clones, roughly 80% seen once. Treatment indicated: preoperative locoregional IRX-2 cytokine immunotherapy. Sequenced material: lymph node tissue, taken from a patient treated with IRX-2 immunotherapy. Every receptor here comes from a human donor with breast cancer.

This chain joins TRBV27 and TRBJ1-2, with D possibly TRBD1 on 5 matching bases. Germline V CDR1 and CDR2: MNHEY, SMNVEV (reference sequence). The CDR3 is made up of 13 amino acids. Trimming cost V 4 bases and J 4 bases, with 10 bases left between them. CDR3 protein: CASSSVRGYGYTF. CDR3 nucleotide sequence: TGTGCCAGCAGTTCCGTAAGGGGCTATGGCTACACCTTC.

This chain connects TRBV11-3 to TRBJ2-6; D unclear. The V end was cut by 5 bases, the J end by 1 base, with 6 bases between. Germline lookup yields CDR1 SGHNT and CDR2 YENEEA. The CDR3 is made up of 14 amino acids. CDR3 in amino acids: CASSRNSGANVLTF. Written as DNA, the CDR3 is TGTGCCAGCAGCCGGAATTCTGGGGCCAACGTCCTGACTTTC. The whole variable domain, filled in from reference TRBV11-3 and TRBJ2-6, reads EAGVVQSPRYKIIEKKQPVAFWCNPISGHNTLYWYLQNLGQGPELLIRYENEEAVDDSQLPKDRFSAERLKGVDSTLKIQPAELGDSAVYLCASSRNSGANVLTFGAGSRLTVL.

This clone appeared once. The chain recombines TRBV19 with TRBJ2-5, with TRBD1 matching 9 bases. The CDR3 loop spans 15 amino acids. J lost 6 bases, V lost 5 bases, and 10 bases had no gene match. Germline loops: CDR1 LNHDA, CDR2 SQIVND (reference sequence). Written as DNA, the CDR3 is TGTGCCAGTAGTGGATTACAGGGGGCAGAAAAGACCCAGTACTTC. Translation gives CASSGLQGAEKTQYF.

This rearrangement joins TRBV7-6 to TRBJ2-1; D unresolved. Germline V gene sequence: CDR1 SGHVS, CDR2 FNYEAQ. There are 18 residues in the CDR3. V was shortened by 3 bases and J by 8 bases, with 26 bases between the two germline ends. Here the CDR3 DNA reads TGTGCCAGCAGCTTGCTAAGCCGGAACGTTGGCCGTCCCGATGAGCAGTTCTTC. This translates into CASSLLSRNVGRPDEQFF.

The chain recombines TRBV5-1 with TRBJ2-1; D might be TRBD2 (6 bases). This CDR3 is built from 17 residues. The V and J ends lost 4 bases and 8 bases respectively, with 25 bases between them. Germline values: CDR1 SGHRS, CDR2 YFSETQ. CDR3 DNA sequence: TGCGCCAGCAGCCAATTAATGGAGGCCGCGGAGGGAGATGAGCAGTTCTTC. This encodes CASSQLMEAAEGDEQFF.

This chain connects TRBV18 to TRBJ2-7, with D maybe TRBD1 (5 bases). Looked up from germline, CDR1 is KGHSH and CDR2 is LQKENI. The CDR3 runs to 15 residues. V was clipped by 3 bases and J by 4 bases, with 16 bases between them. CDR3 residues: CASSPRAGNGYEQYF. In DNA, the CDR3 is TGTGCCAGCTCACCTAGGGCAGGGAATGGGTACGAGCAGTACTTC.

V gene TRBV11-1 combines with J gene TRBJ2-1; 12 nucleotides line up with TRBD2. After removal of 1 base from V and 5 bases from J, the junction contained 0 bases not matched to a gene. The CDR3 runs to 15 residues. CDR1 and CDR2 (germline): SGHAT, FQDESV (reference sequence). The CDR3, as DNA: TGTGCCAGCAGCTTAGGACTAGCGGGAGACAATGAGCAGTTCTTC. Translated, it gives CASSLGLAGDNEQFF.

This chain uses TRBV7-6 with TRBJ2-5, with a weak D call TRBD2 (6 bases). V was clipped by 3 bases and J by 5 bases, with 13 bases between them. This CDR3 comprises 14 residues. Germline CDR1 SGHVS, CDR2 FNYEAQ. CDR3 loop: CASSLAGSGETQYF. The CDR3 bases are TGTGCCAGCAGCTTGGCGGGGTCGGGGGAGACCCAGTACTTC.

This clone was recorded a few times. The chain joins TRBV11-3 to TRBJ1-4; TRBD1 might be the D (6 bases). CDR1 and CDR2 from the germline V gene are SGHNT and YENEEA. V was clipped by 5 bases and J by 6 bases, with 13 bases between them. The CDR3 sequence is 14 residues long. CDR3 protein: CASSVRRGDEKLFF. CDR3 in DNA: TGTGCCAGCAGCGTCCGGAGGGGGGATGAAAAACTGTTTTTT.

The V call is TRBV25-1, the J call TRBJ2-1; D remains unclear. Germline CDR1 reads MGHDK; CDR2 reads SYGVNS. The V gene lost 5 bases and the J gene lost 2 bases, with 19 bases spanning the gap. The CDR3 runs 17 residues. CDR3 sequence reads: CASSSNMVDGPYNEQFF. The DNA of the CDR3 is TGTGCCAGCAGTTCGAATATGGTAGATGGGCCCTACAATGAGCAGTTCTTC.

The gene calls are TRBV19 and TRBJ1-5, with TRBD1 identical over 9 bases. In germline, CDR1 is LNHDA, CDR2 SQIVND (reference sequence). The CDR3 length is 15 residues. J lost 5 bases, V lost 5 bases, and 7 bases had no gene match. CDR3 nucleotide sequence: TGTGCCAGTAGTCCAGGGACAGGGACCGATCAGCCCCAGCATTTT. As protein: CASSPGTGTDQPQHF.

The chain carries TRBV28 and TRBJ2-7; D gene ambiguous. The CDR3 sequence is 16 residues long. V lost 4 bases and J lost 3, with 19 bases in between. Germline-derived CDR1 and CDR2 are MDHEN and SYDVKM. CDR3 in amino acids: CASSSSSGGDIYEQYF. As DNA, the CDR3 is TGTGCCAGCAGTTCCTCTTCTGGCGGAGACATCTACGAGCAGTACTTC.

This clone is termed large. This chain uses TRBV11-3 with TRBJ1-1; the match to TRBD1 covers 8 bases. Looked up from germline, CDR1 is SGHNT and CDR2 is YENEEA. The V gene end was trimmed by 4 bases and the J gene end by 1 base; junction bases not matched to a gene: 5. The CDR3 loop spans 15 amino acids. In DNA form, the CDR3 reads TGTGCCAGCAGCTCTTCCGGACAGGGGAACACTGAAGCTTTCTTT. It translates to CASSSSGQGNTEAFF.

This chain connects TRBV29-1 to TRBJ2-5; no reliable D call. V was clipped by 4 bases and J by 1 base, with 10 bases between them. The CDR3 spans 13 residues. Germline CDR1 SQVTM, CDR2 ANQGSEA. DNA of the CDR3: TGCAGCGTTGTCGCCCGGTTCCAAGAGACCCAGTACTTC. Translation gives CSVVARFQETQYF.

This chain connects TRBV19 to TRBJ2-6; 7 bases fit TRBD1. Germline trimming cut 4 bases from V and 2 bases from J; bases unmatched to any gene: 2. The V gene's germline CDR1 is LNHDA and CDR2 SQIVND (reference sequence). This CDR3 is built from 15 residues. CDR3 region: CASSNQGAGANVLTF. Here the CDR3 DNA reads TGTGCCAGTAGTAACCAGGGGGCTGGGGCCAACGTCCTGACTTTC.

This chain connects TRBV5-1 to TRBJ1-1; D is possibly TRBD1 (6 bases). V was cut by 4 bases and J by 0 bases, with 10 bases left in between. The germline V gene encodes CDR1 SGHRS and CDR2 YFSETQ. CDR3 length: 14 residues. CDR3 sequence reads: CASSMGHLNTEAFF. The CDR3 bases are TGCGCCAGCAGCATGGGACATCTGAACACTGAAGCTTTCTTT. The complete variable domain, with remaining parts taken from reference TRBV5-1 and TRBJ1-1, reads KAGVTQTPRYLIKTRGQQVTLSCSPISGHRSVSWYQQTPGQGLQFLFEYFSETQRNKGNFPGRFSGRQFSNSRSEMNVSTLELGDSALYLCASSMGHLNTEAFFGQGTRLTVV.